This passage covers 12 T cell receptor beta chains from one sample sequenced in a study of circulating tumor DNA in untreated peripheral T-cell lymphoma. Produced via immunoSEQ multiplex PCR; TCRdb's table is partial and in-frame only. Here the sample spans approximately 8,900 clones, about 84% being singletons. The sample comprised tumor tissue. All receptors come from a human donor with peripheral T-cell lymphoma.

The chain carries TRBV19 and TRBJ1-2, with a weak D call TRBD1 (6 bases). CDR3 size: 15 residues. CDR1 LNHDA and CDR2 SQIVND come from the germline V gene (reference sequence). The V end was cut by 2 bases, the J end by 7 bases, with 17 bases between. The CDR3 DNA reads TGTGCCAGTAGTATATCCCAGGGGCTCTACATTGGCTACACCTTC. This encodes CASSISQGLYIGYTF.

This chain links TRBV11-3 with TRBJ1-5; D might be TRBD1 (5 bases). The CDR3 covers 17 residues. V was clipped by 1 base and J by 2 bases, with 15 bases between them. CDR1 is SGHNT, CDR2 YENEEA, per germline. CDR3 sequence reads: CASSLGPQGNGNQPQHF. The DNA for the CDR3 is TGTGCCAGCAGCTTAGGACCTCAGGGAAACGGCAATCAGCCCCAGCATTTT.

The rearrangement joins TRBV6-8 to TRBJ2-1; D gene ambiguous. V dropped 3 bases and J dropped 6 bases, with 6 bases sitting between them. This CDR3 is built from 12 residues. CDR1 and CDR2 from the germline V gene are MNHGY and SAAAGT. The CDR3 DNA follows: TGTGCCAGCAGTTATAATACCAATGAGCAGTTCTTC. As protein: CASSYNTNEQFF.

As concerns this clone: At one end, the junction sequence differs from germline, possibly due to a read error. The identical CDR3 is also encoded by other nucleotide sequences in the sample. The rearrangement uses TRBV25-1 and TRBJ2-1; 7 bases map to TRBD1. Germline V gene data show CDR1 as MGHDK and CDR2 as SYGVNS. This CDR3 spans 17 amino acids. This CDR3 reads CASSALGQTSSYNEQFF. The CDR3 coding sequence is TGTGCCAGCAGTGCCTTGGGACAGACAAGCTCCTACAATGAACAGTTCTTC. Supplemented by reference TRBV25-1 and TRBJ2-1, the full variable domain reads EADIYQTPRYLVIGTGKKITLECSQTMGHDKMYWYQQDPGMELHLIHYSYGVNSTEKGDLSSESTVSRIRTEHFPLTLESARPSHTSQYLCASSALGQTSSYNEQFFGPGTRLTVL.

The chain couples TRBV19 to TRBJ1-1; perhaps TRBD1 as D (5 bases). This CDR3 is 12 amino acids long. Germline CDR1 reads LNHDA; CDR2 reads SQIVND (reference sequence). The germline V and J ends were trimmed by 4 bases and 5 bases, with 8 bases remaining between them. The CDR3: CASSRQLTEAFF. CDR3 bases: TGTGCCAGTAGTAGACAGTTGACTGAAGCTTTCTTT.

The V call is TRBV12-5, the J call TRBJ1-2; tentatively, D is TRBD1 (6 bases). V was pared by 5 bases and J by 6 bases, with 19 bases between. The V gene's germline CDR1 is LGHNT and CDR2 FRNRAP. This CDR3 has 15 residues. The CDR3 region is CASGVQGHLTDGYTF. The CDR3 DNA reads as TGTGCTAGTGGTGTGCAGGGACACCTCACCGATGGCTACACCTTC.

As DNA, the CDR3 is TGTGCCAACGGGGAAAACACCGGGGAGCTGTTTTTT. Protein product: CANGENTGELFF. This sequence joins TRBV10-3 and TRBJ2-2; TRBD2 is a possible D gene (5 bases). Trimming left V 10 bases short and J 2 bases short, with 8 bases between. The CDR3 has 12 amino acids. CDR1 and CDR2 (germline): ENHRY, SYGVKD.

The chain uses TRBV7-6 and TRBJ1-1; D ambiguous. The V gene lost 1 base and the J gene lost 0 bases, with 9 bases spanning the gap. From germline, CDR1 is SGHVS and CDR2 FNYEAQ. The CDR3 spans 15 residues. In DNA, the CDR3 is TGTGCCAGCAGCTTAGGAGGAGGTCTGAACACTGAAGCTTTCTTT. Residues: CASSLGGGLNTEAFF.

This chain joins TRBV18 and TRBJ2-7; D may match TRBD1 or TRBD2 (6 bases each). The V end was cut by 2 bases, the J end by 4 bases, with 18 bases between. CDR3 length equals 16 residues. Germline loops: CDR1 KGHSH, CDR2 LQKENI. CDR3 sequence (DNA): TGTGCCAGCTCACCATATCATCCAGGAGGGGGATACGAGCAGTACTTC. Translated: CASSPYHPGGGYEQYF.

The chain employs TRBV19 and TRBJ2-2; 11 bases map to TRBD2. The CDR3 runs to 16 residues. V trimming: 3 bases; J trimming: 6 bases; junction bases outside the gene matches: 6. Germline loops: CDR1 LNHDA, CDR2 SQIVND (reference sequence). The CDR3 nucleotides are TGTGCCAGTAGTATGGCTAGCGGGAGGCAGCCCGGGGAGCTGTTTTTT. Its translation: CASSMASGRQPGELFF.

V gene TRBV14 combines with J gene TRBJ2-7, with a weak D call TRBD2 (5 bases). Germline V lookup: CDR1 SGHDN, CDR2 FVKESK. This CDR3 has 14 residues. Trimming removed 0 bases from V and 4 bases from J, with 10 bases in between. CDR3 sequence: CASSQDMRDYEQYF. The CDR3 DNA reads as TGTGCCAGCAGCCAAGATATGAGGGATTACGAGCAGTACTTC.

The gene calls are TRBV6-8 and TRBJ1-1, with TRBD1 identical over 9 bases. This CDR3 region has 14 residues. Losses at the gene ends were 4 bases for V and 7 bases for J; bases not matched to a gene: 7. Germline V gene data show CDR1 as MNHGY and CDR2 as SAAAGT. Here the CDR3 reads CASSWDRVNGEAFF. The CDR3 DNA sequence: TGTGCCAGCAGTTGGGACAGGGTGAATGGTGAAGCTTTCTTT.